This passage covers 10 T cell receptor beta chains from one sample sequenced in a study of T-cell memory formation after mild COVID-19. One entry per CDR3 protein results from TCRdb running MiXCR on the 5' RACE reads. The sample lists 50,000 or so distinct CDR3 sequences, 9% to 15% occurring once. Sequenced material: PBMCs or a T cell subset sorted from them (not recorded which). The receptors originated from a young man who had mild COVID-19 (a few samples of this study predate the infection). Cell type and time point are not known.

The chain employs TRBV6-2 or TRBV6-3 and TRBJ2-1, with D possibly TRBD1 on 6 matching bases. Germline values: CDR1 MNHEY, CDR2 SVGEGT. V was trimmed by 6 bases and J by 0 bases, leaving 15 bases between them. The CDR3 consists of 16 residues. In nucleotides, the CDR3 is TGTGCCAGCAGCCCGGACAGACTTCTCTCCTACAATGAGCAGTTCTTC. It codes for CASSPDRLLSYNEQFF.

This clonotype turned up a few times. The chain couples TRBV20-1 to TRBJ1-5; D unresolved. The CDR3 consists of 15 residues. With 0 bases removed from V and 3 bases from J, the gap between germline ends came to 12 bases. CDR1 and CDR2 from the germline V gene are DFQATT and SNEGSKA (reference sequence). As DNA, the CDR3 is TGCAGTGCTAGAGATCGGAGCTTCACCAATCAGCCCCAGCATTTT. Translated: CSARDRSFTNQPQHF.

A remark on this clonotype: A much larger clone sits a single nucleotide away, making a read error possible. The chain is built from TRBV6-5 and TRBJ1-5; no definite D call. The V gene lost 2 bases and the J gene lost 8 bases, with 16 bases spanning the gap. Germline CDR1 and CDR2: MNHEY and SVGAGI. This CDR3 is 15 amino acids long. For the CDR3, the DNA is TGTGCCAGCAGTTACGGGCCCCCTAGCCCCGAGCCCCAGCATTTT. This sequence encodes CASSYGPPSPEPQHF.

This clonotype showed up many times. The rearrangement links TRBV6-4 to TRBJ1-5; D unclear. The CDR3 length is 13 residues. V gave up 4 bases and J gave up 1 base, with 5 bases separating them. Looked up from germline, CDR1 is MRHNA and CDR2 is SNTAGT. CDR3 amino acids: CASSAGSNQPQHF. CDR3 coding DNA: TGTGCCAGCAGTGCCGGGAGCAATCAGCCCCAGCATTTT.

V and J are TRBV6-2 or TRBV6-3 and TRBJ2-7, with D perhaps assigned TRBD1 or TRBD2 (5 bases each). The V end was cut by 6 bases, the J end by 5 bases, with 20 bases between. Germline V gene lookup returns CDR1 MNHEY and CDR2 SVGEGT. The CDR3 extends over 15 amino acids. The DNA of the CDR3 is TGTGCCAGCAGCCCCGGACTGGGGCCCAGAGACGAGCAGTACTTC. Encoded protein: CASSPGLGPRDEQYF.

This clonotype was observed a few times. The J gene is TRBJ1-2, the V gene TRBV7-8; D gene uncertain. Germline V CDR1 and CDR2: SGHVS, FQNEAQ. The CDR3 loop spans 15 amino acids. The V gene lost 5 bases and the J gene lost 4 bases, with 17 bases spanning the gap. CDR3 nucleotide sequence: TGTGCCAGCAGCCCTAGACAAGTATTAGGCTATGGCTACACCTTC. Protein sequence: CASSPRQVLGYGYTF.

The chain recombines TRBV4-1 with TRBJ2-7; weak D call: TRBD1 (6 bases). CDR3 size: 16 residues. Germline V lookup: CDR1 MGHRA, CDR2 YSYEKL. Trimming took 0 bases from V and 7 from J, leaving 19 bases between them. The CDR3 region is CASSQDWGRRANEQYF. Written as DNA, the CDR3 is TGCGCCAGCAGCCAAGATTGGGGGCGGAGAGCTAATGAGCAGTACTTC.

This clonotype has a count of ten or more. The chain combines TRBV11-2 with TRBJ2-5, with 9 bases fitting TRBD2. Germline CDR1 and CDR2: SGHAT and FQNNGV. CDR3 length equals 15 residues. V lost 5 bases, J lost 2 bases, and 6 bases stayed unmatched. CDR3 DNA sequence: TGTGCCAGCAGCCGGACTAGCGTTATTCAAGAGACCCAGTACTTC. Encoded protein: CASSRTSVIQETQYF.

There are a few counts of this clonotype. CDR3 DNA sequence: TGTGCCAGCAGTTTACAACGAGATACGCAGTATTTT. This sequence encodes CASSLQRDTQYF. The chain employs TRBV12-3 or TRBV12-4 and TRBJ2-3; D gene ambiguous. Trimming took off 2 bases at V and 5 bases at J, with 5 bases between the two ends. The CDR3 has 12 amino acids.

V usage is TRBV5-1 and J usage is TRBJ2-3; TRBD2 is a possible D gene (7 bases). V was clipped by 0 bases and J by 2 bases, with 13 bases between them. From germline, CDR1 is SGHRS and CDR2 YFSETQ. This CDR3 comprises 16 residues. This CDR3 is CASSLVAGANTDTQYF. The CDR3 bases are TGCGCCAGCAGCTTGGTGGCGGGGGCCAACACAGATACGCAGTATTTT.